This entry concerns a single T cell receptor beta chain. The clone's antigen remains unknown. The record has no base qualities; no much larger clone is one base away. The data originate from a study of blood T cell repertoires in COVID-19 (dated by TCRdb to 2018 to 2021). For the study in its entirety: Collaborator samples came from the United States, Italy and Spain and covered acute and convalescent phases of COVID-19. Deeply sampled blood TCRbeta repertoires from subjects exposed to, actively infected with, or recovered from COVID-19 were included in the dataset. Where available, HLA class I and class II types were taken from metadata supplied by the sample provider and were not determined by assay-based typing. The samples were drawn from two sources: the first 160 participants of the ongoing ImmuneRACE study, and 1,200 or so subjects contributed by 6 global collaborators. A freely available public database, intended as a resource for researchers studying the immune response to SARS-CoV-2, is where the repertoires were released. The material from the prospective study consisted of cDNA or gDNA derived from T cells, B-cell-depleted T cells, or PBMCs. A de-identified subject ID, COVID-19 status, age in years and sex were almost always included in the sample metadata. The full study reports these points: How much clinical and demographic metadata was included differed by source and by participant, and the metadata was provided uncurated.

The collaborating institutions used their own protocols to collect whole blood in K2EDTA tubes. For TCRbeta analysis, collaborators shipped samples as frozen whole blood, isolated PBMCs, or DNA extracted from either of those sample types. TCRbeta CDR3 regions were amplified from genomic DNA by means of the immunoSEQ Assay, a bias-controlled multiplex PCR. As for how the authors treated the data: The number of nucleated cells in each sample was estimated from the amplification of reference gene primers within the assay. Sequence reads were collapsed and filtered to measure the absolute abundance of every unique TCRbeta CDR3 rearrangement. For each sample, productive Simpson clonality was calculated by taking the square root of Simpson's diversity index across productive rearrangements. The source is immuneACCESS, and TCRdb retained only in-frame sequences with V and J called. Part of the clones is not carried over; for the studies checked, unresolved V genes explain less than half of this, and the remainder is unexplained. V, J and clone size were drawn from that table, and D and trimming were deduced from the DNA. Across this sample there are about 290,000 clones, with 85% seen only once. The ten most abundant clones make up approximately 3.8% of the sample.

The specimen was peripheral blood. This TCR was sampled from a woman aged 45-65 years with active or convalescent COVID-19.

The encoded CDR3 is CASHPAIGQGLEQYF. The bases read TGTGCCAGTCACCCGGCTATAGGGCAGGGGCTTGAGCAGTACTTC. Rearrangement joined TRBV28 to TRBJ2-7; the D region possibly corresponds to TRBD1 (6 bases align). Reading from cysteine to phenylalanine, the CDR3 counts 15 amino acids. Only the CDR3 portion is preserved as DNA: 45 bases, with reading frame beginning at the first base. CDR1 is given as MDHEN and CDR2 as SYDVKM, both from the germline V gene. The junction carries 25 bases between V and J, which are trimmed by 9 bases and 7 bases respectively.